Below, one T cell receptor (beta chain) is given with its context. Its antigen is undetermined. This sample was included in a study of T cell responses to AZD1222 COVID-19 vaccine. Clones were sequenced by immunoSEQ multiplex PCR, and TCRdb holds only the in-frame ones, with some missing. Here the sample spans more than 150,000 clones, 85% to 95% being singletons. The study, taken as a whole, reports: In the spike-specific TCR repertoire, nearly half reportedly target unmutated variant regions. Seropositivity was recorded at baseline in only a handful of AZD1222 recipients. Mostly white British, mostly female donors; authors suggested clonal diversity may be underestimated.

Whether given at about 4 or about 12 weeks, second doses were pooled. Trimming pared 4 bases from V and 1 base from J, leaving 12 bases between. The CDR3 runs to 14 residues. Germline loops: CDR1 SGHRS, CDR2 YFSETQ. The sequences come from peripheral blood, collected 28 days after the second AZD1222 dose. This receptor was obtained from an adult who received the AZD1222 COVID-19 vaccine. V usage is TRBV5-1 and J usage is TRBJ2-7; D may be TRBD2 (5 bases). The CDR3 sequence is CASSDTGNSYEQYF. DNA for the CDR3: TGCGCCAGCAGCGACACCGGGAATTCCTACGAGCAGTACTTC. Together with reference TRBV5-1 and TRBJ2-7, the CDR3 gives the full variable domain: KAGVTQTPRYLIKTRGQQVTLSCSPISGHRSVSWYQQTPGQGLQFLFEYFSETQRNKGNFPGRFSGRQFSNSRSEMNVSTLELGDSALYLCASSDTGNSYEQYFGPGTRLTVT.